This TCR beta chain was sequenced in a study of regulatory T cells in long-lasting Graves disease. Building of the TCR beta libraries involved iRepertoire HTBI primers and Arm-PCR of CDR3 regions. A single record per CDR3 protein comes from TCRdb applying MiXCR to the multiplex PCR reads. The sample lists 530,000 or so distinct CDR3 sequences, approximately 13% occurring once. Time point given: newly diagnosed GD, antithyroid drugs for less than 3 months. The TCR library was made from RNA extracted from PBMCs. This clonotype was observed many times. Its antigen is currently unknown. Study-wide points: Analysis covered peripheral blood alone, not thyroid tissue. Whereas approximately 980 public clonotypes were shared by new patients, persistent patients shared more, at roughly 3,000. Favoring TRBV28, TRBJ1-2 and TRBJ2-5 was a feature seen in persistent disease.

V lost 5 bases and J 2 bases, leaving 10 bases between the germline ends. There are 13 residues in the CDR3. The same sample was also used in a study of T cells in Graves' hyperthyroidism and ophthalmopathy. From that report: An initial round of RT-PCR targeting the TCR CDR3 relied on the HTBI primer set.

V usage is TRBV12-3 or TRBV12-4 and J usage is TRBJ2-7; D uncertain. The source was peripheral blood mononuclear cells (PBMCs), collected at new diagnosis, from a patient treated with antithyroid drugs. The TCR sequence derives from a man aged 25 to 45 with Graves disease. The CDR3 DNA follows: TGTGCCAGCAGTACCTCGAGGCCCTACGAGCAGTACTTC. Residues: CASSTSRPYEQYF.